These 30 T cell receptor beta chains originate from one sample sequenced in a study of vaccination and CD4 T cells after COVID-19. No antigen has been assigned to these receptors. The Oncomine TCR Beta short-read assay sequenced DNA from cultured CD4+ T cells. MiXCR, applied by TCRdb to the PCR reads, yields one record per CDR3 protein. The sample carries around 14,000 distinct CDR3 sequences, about 55% recorded once. Treatment defined: roughly ten-day PBMC culture with coronavirus spike peptide pools or control peptides (ViraFEST assay). The specimen sequenced was CD4+ T cells from blood, cultured in vitro. These receptors all stem from a human donor who had recovered from COVID-19.

The chain carries TRBV4-2 and TRBJ1-2; no clear D gene. The CDR3 spans 18 residues. Trimming stripped 0 bases from V and 0 bases from J, with 17 bases between. Germline V CDR1 and CDR2: LGHNA, YNFKEQ. In DNA, the CDR3 is TGTGCCAGCAGCCAAGATCTAGTAAGCAGTACAACTAACTATGGCTACACCTTC. Translating it yields CASSQDLVSSTTNYGYTF.

This chain links TRBV21-1 with TRBJ1-3; TRBD1, the table's D call, lacks a check against the DNA. TRBV21-1 represents a pseudogene. This CDR3 contains 17 residues. CDR3 residues: CASSKERGDSTGNTIYF. The CDR3 DNA is TGTGCCAGCAGCAAAGAGCGGGGGGACAGTACTGGAAACACCATATATTTT.

This clonotype was observed a few times. This chain joins TRBV10-3 and TRBJ1-2, with 8 bases lining up with TRBD1. V lost 4 bases, J lost 8 bases, and 9 bases stayed unmatched. Germline V gene data show CDR1 as ENHRY and CDR2 as SYGVKD. This CDR3 has 14 amino acids. CDR3 in amino acids: CAISGGQGALGYTF. In DNA, the CDR3 is TGTGCCATCAGTGGAGGCCAGGGGGCTCTGGGCTACACCTTC.

The chain joins TRBV19 to TRBJ1-3; 10 bases map to TRBD1. The CDR3 totals 17 residues. The junction had 5 bases not matched to a gene; V was cut back by 3 bases and J by 0 bases. CDR1 and CDR2 from the germline V gene are LNHDA and SQIVND (reference sequence). The CDR3: CASSIGTGANSGNTIYF. DNA of the CDR3: TGTGCCAGTAGTATTGGGACAGGGGCGAACTCTGGAAACACCATATATTTT.

The chain combines TRBV20-1 with TRBJ2-5; tentatively, D is TRBD1 (6 bases). Germline loops: CDR1 DFQATT, CDR2 SNEGSKA (reference sequence). V lost 5 bases and J 3 bases, leaving 13 bases between the germline ends. The length of the CDR3 is 13 residues. As DNA, the CDR3 is TGCAGTGCTGAAGAAGGGGGTAAAGAGACCCAGTACTTC. Protein sequence: CSAEEGGKETQYF.

The chain recombines TRBV7-2 with TRBJ1-6; D not resolved. Germline-derived CDR1 and CDR2 are SGHTA and FQGNSA. V gave up 5 bases and J gave up 0 bases, with 8 bases separating them. The CDR3 totals 15 residues. CDR3 bases: TGTGCCAGCAGCCCGGGGAGCTCCTATAATTCACCCCTCCACTTT. Its translation is CASSPGSSYNSPLHF. The full variable domain, its missing parts supplied by reference TRBV7-2 and TRBJ1-6, is GAGVSQSPSNKVTEKGKDVELRCDPISGHTALYWYRQSLGQGLEFLIYFQGNSAPDKSGLPSDRFSAERTGGSVSTLTIQRTQQEDSAVYLCASSPGSSYNSPLHFGNGTRLTVT.

This clonotype has just a few counts. The V call is TRBV27, the J call TRBJ2-7; D is uncertain. Per the germline V gene, CDR1 is MNHEY and CDR2 is SMNVEV (reference sequence). V was shortened by 8 bases and J by 0 bases, with 17 bases between the two germline ends. The CDR3 runs 15 residues. The DNA for the CDR3 is TGTGCCAGCCGTGGAGCCGATAGGAGCTCCTACGAGCAGTACTTC. It specifies CASRGADRSSYEQYF.

As concerns this clonotype: One junction end disagrees with the germline gene, perhaps due to a read error. The rearrangement uses TRBV4-1 and TRBJ2-1; 13 bases are shared with TRBD2. Germline loops: CDR1 MGHRA, CDR2 YSYEKL. CDR3 length: 17 residues. The CDR3 region is CASRQALLAGGYNEQFF. DNA of the CDR3: TGCGCCAGCAGGCAAGCTCTACTAGCGGGAGGGTACAATGAGCAGTTCTTC.

The J gene is TRBJ1-5, the V gene TRBV6-1; D might be TRBD1 (5 bases). The V gene lost 4 bases and the J gene lost 0 bases, with 7 bases spanning the gap. The CDR3 runs to 14 residues. Per the germline V gene, CDR1 is MNHNS and CDR2 is SASEGT. CDR3 bases: TGTGCCAGCAGTGGACAGCTTAGCAATCAGCCCCAGCATTTT. Protein: CASSGQLSNQPQHF.

The chain has TRBV5-6 and TRBJ1-6; no definite D call. Per germline, CDR1 SGHDT and CDR2 YYEEEE. With 3 bases removed from V and 9 bases from J, the gap between germline ends came to 13 bases. The CDR3 loop spans 14 amino acids. The CDR3 DNA reads TGTGCCAGCAGCTCCTACAGCGGCAGTTCACCCCTCCACTTT. Encoded protein: CASSSYSGSSPLHF.

CDR3 loop: CATLWGGALQEQYF. The CDR3, as DNA: TGTGCCACCCTCTGGGGAGGGGCACTGCAAGAGCAGTACTTC. The gene calls are TRBV28 and TRBJ2-7, with 7 bases lining up with TRBD2. Germline CDR1 MDHEN, CDR2 SYDVKM. This CDR3 is built from 14 residues. Germline trimming cut 10 bases from V and 7 bases from J; bases unmatched to any gene: 16.

The chain recombines TRBV5-6 with TRBJ1-2; D might be TRBD1 (5 bases). The CDR3 has 13 amino acids. Germline-derived CDR1 and CDR2 are SGHDT and YYEEEE. Trimming stripped 0 bases from V and 3 bases from J, with 6 bases between. CDR3 sequence: CASSLGQHYGYTF. CDR3 coding DNA: TGTGCCAGCAGCTTGGGACAGCACTATGGCTACACCTTC.

By share of the sample, this clonotype is medium-sized. This chain connects TRBV11-3 to TRBJ1-2, with D possibly being TRBD1 (5 bases). This CDR3 is 14 amino acids long. Trimming left V 8 bases short and J 4 bases short, with 17 bases between. The V gene's germline CDR1 is SGHNT and CDR2 YENEEA. CDR3 protein: CASGHAAGVYGYTF. The DNA of the CDR3 is TGTGCCAGCGGACACGCGGCTGGCGTCTATGGCTACACCTTC.

This chain uses TRBV20-1 with TRBJ1-4, with 7 bases lining up with TRBD1. This CDR3 has 13 amino acids. The V segment lost 3 bases and the J segment 4 bases; nucleotides outside the gene matches: 2. Germline V lookup: CDR1 DFQATT, CDR2 SNEGSKA (reference sequence). CDR3 in DNA: TGCAGTGCTAGGGGGGACAGTAATGAAAAACTGTTTTTT. It codes for CSARGDSNEKLFF.

The CDR3 DNA is TGTGCCAGCAACTACAGGGGGCGCGTGAACACTGAAGCTTTCTTT. It specifies CASNYRGRVNTEAFF. The V and J genes are TRBV6-2 or TRBV6-3 and TRBJ1-1; the match to TRBD1 covers 9 bases. CDR1 MNHEY and CDR2 SVGEGT come from the germline V gene. This CDR3 comprises 15 residues. V was pared by 7 bases and J by 0 bases, with 6 bases of the junction left unmatched.

The J gene is TRBJ2-7, the V gene TRBV6-1; perhaps TRBD1 as D (6 bases). This CDR3 has 15 amino acids. V dropped 6 bases and J dropped 0 bases, with 15 bases sitting between them. Germline values: CDR1 MNHNS, CDR2 SASEGT. CDR3 in DNA: TGTGCCAGCAGCCACCCCAGGGGTTCCTCCTACGAGCAGTACTTC. Encoded protein: CASSHPRGSSYEQYF.

The rearrangement joins TRBV19 to TRBJ2-2, with unresolved D. The germline gives CDR1 LNHDA, CDR2 SQIVND (reference sequence). The CDR3 sequence is 14 residues long. V lost 7 bases and J lost 1, with 10 bases in between. The chain's CDR3 is CASMVSLNTGELFF. CDR3 in DNA: TGTGCCAGTATGGTTTCACTGAACACCGGGGAGCTGTTTTTT.

The chain is built from TRBV10-2 and TRBJ1-6; D ambiguous. The CDR3 is 13 amino acids. Trimming pared 5 bases from V and 7 bases from J, leaving 9 bases between. Germline V gives CDR1 WSHSY, CDR2 SAAADI. The CDR3 nucleotides are TGCGCCAGCAGTTCCGGGTGGAATTCACCCCTCCACTTT. Translation gives CASSSGWNSPLHF.

The V call is TRBV6-2 or TRBV6-3, the J call TRBJ1-1; TRBD1 matches at 7 bases. V was clipped by 7 bases and J by 2 bases; unmatched bases: 10. There are 15 residues in the CDR3. The germline V gene has CDR1 MNHEY and CDR2 SVGEGT. CDR3 residues: CASTTHGTVNTEAFF. The CDR3 nucleotides are TGTGCCAGCACTACACATGGGACAGTAAACACTGAAGCTTTCTTT.

This clonotype was seen a handful of times. The chain recombines TRBV25-1 with TRBJ1-5, with unresolved D. V gave up 2 bases and J gave up 5 bases, with 10 bases separating them. This CDR3 region has 14 residues. Per the germline V gene, CDR1 is MGHDK and CDR2 is SYGVNS. The CDR3 DNA sequence: TGTGCCAGCAGTGAAGCGCGTGGGGATCAGCCCCAGCATTTT. This sequence encodes CASSEARGDQPQHF.

The chain carries TRBV15 and TRBJ1-6; 9 bases line up with TRBD1. Germline lookup yields CDR1 LNHNV and CDR2 YYDKDF (reference sequence). The CDR3 runs to 15 residues. With 4 bases clipped from V and 9 bases from J, the junction kept 7 bases outside the gene matches. CDR3 sequence: CATSKDRGISSPLHF. The DNA for the CDR3 is TGTGCCACCAGCAAAGACAGGGGGATCAGTTCACCCCTCCACTTT.

The V call is TRBV25-1, the J call TRBJ1-5, with D maybe TRBD1 (5 bases). Germline V gene sequence: CDR1 MGHDK, CDR2 SYGVNS. The CDR3 extends over 14 amino acids. Trimming left V 3 bases short and J 1 base short, with 7 bases between. CDR3 region: CASSETESNQPQHF. The DNA for the CDR3 is TGTGCCAGCAGTGAGACAGAAAGCAATCAGCCCCAGCATTTT.

The CDR3 bases are TGTGCCAGCAGCTTAATAAGGGGGAACACCGGGGAGCTGTTTTTT. This translates into CASSLIRGNTGELFF. The chain couples TRBV11-2 to TRBJ2-2, with TRBD1 as a possible D gene (5 bases). Trimming pared 2 bases from V and 1 base from J, leaving 8 bases between. The CDR3 loop spans 15 amino acids. Germline assignment: CDR1 SGHAT and CDR2 FQNNGV.

In its sample, this clonotype was seen a few times. The DNA of the CDR3 is TGTGCCAGCAGCCGCAACTTCTGGACAGGTACTAATCGGCGGTGGAACACTGAAGCTTTCTTT. Protein: CASSRNFWTGTNRRWNTEAFF. This chain links TRBV7-9 with TRBJ1-1; 7 nucleotides match TRBD1. Germline CDR1 reads SEHNR; CDR2 reads FQNEAQ (reference sequence). V was pared by 5 bases and J by 1 base, with 25 bases of the junction left unmatched. The CDR3 sequence is 21 residues long.

This rearrangement joins TRBV6-1 to TRBJ2-7; 9 bases match TRBD2. The CDR3 is made up of 14 amino acids. CDR1 is MNHNS, CDR2 SASEGT, per germline. V dropped 5 bases and J dropped 2; count of bases not matched to a gene: 4. This CDR3 reads CASSPTSGTYEQYF. CDR3 coding DNA: TGTGCCAGCAGTCCGACTAGCGGAACCTACGAGCAGTACTTC.

J is TRBJ2-1 and V is TRBV20-1, with D maybe TRBD1 (5 bases). The CDR3 extends over 13 amino acids. Trimming pared 2 bases from V and 3 bases from J, leaving 8 bases between. The V gene's germline CDR1 is DFQATT and CDR2 SNEGSKA (reference sequence). The CDR3 sequence is CSARTTVYNEQFF. The CDR3 coding sequence is TGCAGTGCTAGAACGACAGTCTACAATGAGCAGTTCTTC.

This chain's CDR3 is CASSLGAAPRRGYTF. The CDR3 DNA reads as TGTGCCAGCAGCTTAGGGGCTGCCCCACGGAGGGGCTACACCTTC. V and J are TRBV7-2 and TRBJ1-2, with D hard to call. Deletions cut 1 base from V and 8 bases from J, with 17 bases between. This CDR3 contains 15 residues. Germline V lookup: CDR1 SGHTA, CDR2 FQGNSA.

The chain uses TRBV6-1 and TRBJ1-2; D is unresolved. The length of the CDR3 is 12 residues. Trimming removed 5 bases at V and 8 bases at J, with 12 bases between. Looked up from germline, CDR1 is MNHNS and CDR2 is SASEGT. CDR3 in amino acids: CASSPGSWGYTF. DNA for the CDR3: TGTGCCAGCAGTCCTGGCAGTTGGGGCTACACCTTC.

The rearrangement joins TRBV6-5 to TRBJ1-5, with D possibly being TRBD1 (5 bases). Trimming removed 2 bases at V and 4 bases at J, with 12 bases between. The CDR3 loop spans 15 amino acids. Germline CDR1 is MNHEY and CDR2 is SVGAGI. CDR3: CASSYGAGNNQPQHF. The CDR3, as DNA: TGTGCCAGCAGTTACGGGGCAGGGAATAATCAGCCCCAGCATTTT.

This clonotype was seen a handful of times. This chain connects TRBV2 to TRBJ1-2; no reliable D call. Deletions cut 2 bases from V and 14 bases from J, with 3 bases between. Germline loops: CDR1 SNHLY, CDR2 FYNNEI. The CDR3 consists of 8 residues. This CDR3 reads CASSETTF. In DNA form, the CDR3 reads TGTGCCAGCAGTGAAACTACCTTC.